These 5 T cell receptor beta chains came from one sample sequenced in a study of OX40 agonist ivuxolimab in advanced cancers. The table came from immunoSEQ multiplex PCR; TCRdb's copy has only in-frame clones and leaves some out. The table shows 15,000 to 20,000 clones, with about 90% occurring only once. This specimen consisted of CD4+ or CD8+ T cells sorted from blood, obtained in a trial of the OX40 agonist ivuxolimab. These receptors all stem from an adult with an advanced solid tumor such as melanoma, head and neck, liver or kidney cancer.

This chain links TRBV9 with TRBJ2-2, with 10 bases that match TRBD1. Trimming cost V 2 bases and J 5 bases; bases outside gene matches: 9. Germline CDR1 SGDLS, CDR2 YYNGEE. This CDR3 spans 17 amino acids. CDR3 DNA: TGTGCCAGCAGCGTCGCCGGGACAGGGGTGGCGACCGGGGAGCTGTTTTTT. Translation: CASSVAGTGVATGELFF.

The V gene is TRBV9, the J gene TRBJ2-1; D tentatively fits TRBD1 or TRBD2 (6 bases each). The germline V and J ends were trimmed by 0 bases and 2 bases, with 9 bases remaining between them. The germline V gene has CDR1 SGDLS and CDR2 YYNGEE. The CDR3 extends over 15 amino acids. The CDR3 spells CASSVGGATYNEQFF. In nucleotides, the CDR3 is TGTGCCAGCAGCGTAGGGGGGGCAACCTACAATGAGCAGTTCTTC.

The V and J genes are TRBV7-8 and TRBJ2-5; possibly TRBD1 for D (6 bases). The ends were cut back, 1 base at V and 5 bases at J, with 8 bases in the middle. CDR1 SGHVS and CDR2 FQNEAQ come from the germline V gene. CDR3 length: 13 residues. The CDR3 DNA follows: TGTGCCAGCAGCTTAGACAGGGCTGAGACCCAGTACTTC. Protein product: CASSLDRAETQYF.

The chain carries TRBV7-9 and TRBJ2-4, with D perhaps matching TRBD2 (5 bases). CDR1 and CDR2 from the germline V gene are SEHNR and FQNEAQ (reference sequence). The CDR3 is made up of 14 amino acids. Trimming stripped 5 bases from V and 0 bases from J, with 8 bases between. DNA for the CDR3: TGTGCCAGCAGCAGCGGACTAGCCAAAAACATTCAGTACTTC. Amino acids: CASSSGLAKNIQYF.

The V gene is TRBV15, the J gene TRBJ2-1; TRBD2 matches 8 bases. The CDR3 consists of 15 residues. Germline CDR1 reads LNHNV; CDR2 reads YYDKDF (reference sequence). Losses at the gene ends were 8 bases for V and 0 bases for J; bases not matched to a gene: 6. CDR3 amino acids: CATSSGTSSYNEQFF. The CDR3 DNA sequence: TGTGCCACCTCTTCCGGGACTAGCTCCTACAATGAGCAGTTCTTC.